This T cell receptor (beta chain) appears in the sequencing data of a study of blood T cells in healthy people across ages. Study outcomes and limitations: Any conclusive comparison of naive versus antigen-experienced cells was prevented by using unsorted PBMCs.

Together with a sample-barcoded 5' primer, a J-beta primer mix was included in a second PCR lasting about 7 to 11 cycles. Researchers report that a template-switch adaptor with 12 random nucleotides tagged each cDNA molecule. MiXCR was run by TCRdb on the 5' RACE reads, yielding one entry per CDR3 protein. The table includes some 1.8 million distinct CDR3 sequences, 35% to 50% detected once. Donors ranged from about 6 to 95 years old and were healthy Caucasians in Russia. PBMCs were isolated at a quantity of at least 6 million per sample. Regarding this clonotype: What it binds is not known.

The CDR3 is 18 amino acids. Germline loops: CDR1 SGHRS, CDR2 YFSETQ. V lost 4 bases and J lost 3; bases outside the gene matches: 17. The chain is built from TRBV5-1 and TRBJ2-7; 9 bases are a match to TRBD1. The sample taken for sequencing was blood. The TCR sequence derives from a human donor in good health. CDR3 DNA: TGCGCCAGCAGCCGGATCCCAACCAACCGGGACAGGGTCTACGAGCAGTACTTC. Protein product: CASSRIPTNRDRVYEQYF.